These 30 T cell receptor beta chains were sequenced from one sample in a study of blood T cells in healthy people across ages. A second about 7 to 11 cycle PCR used barcoded and J-beta primers. TCRdb reprocessed the 5' RACE reads with MiXCR, giving one entry per CDR3 protein. The sample holds about 1.6 million distinct CDR3 sequences, 30% to 35% seen once. The sequenced sample consisted of blood. The source of these receptors is a woman in her 30s in good health.

The gene calls are TRBV3-1 and TRBJ2-1; 8 bases match TRBD1. With 4 bases clipped from V and 7 bases from J, the junction kept 9 bases outside the gene matches. This CDR3 is 15 amino acids long. Germline-derived CDR1 and CDR2 are LGHDT and YNNKEL (reference sequence). CDR3 DNA sequence: TGTGCCAGCAGCCTTACGGGACAGGCTGATAATGAGCAGTTCTTC. This encodes CASSLTGQADNEQFF.

This clonotype was detected a few times. The rearrangement uses TRBV28 and TRBJ2-7; D uncertain. Trimming left V 5 bases short and J 0 bases short, with 14 bases between. Per germline, CDR1 MDHEN and CDR2 SYDVKM. The CDR3 runs to 15 residues. The CDR3 DNA reads TGTGCCAGCAGTAGACCGGACGGTAGCTCCTACGAGCAGTACTTC. This encodes CASSRPDGSSYEQYF.

This chain links TRBV7-9 with TRBJ1-1; a weak D match, TRBD1 (6 bases). The CDR3 sequence is 15 residues long. V gave up 5 bases and J gave up 8 bases, with 21 bases separating them. The V gene's germline CDR1 is SEHNR and CDR2 FQNEAQ (reference sequence). The CDR3 DNA is TGTGCCAGCAGCCGAATTCAGGGGCGCGAACGGGAAGCTTTCTTT. Translating gives CASSRIQGREREAFF. The full variable domain, rest sourced from reference TRBV7-9 and TRBJ1-1, is DTGVSQNPRHKITKRGQNVTFRCDPISEHNRLYWYRQTLGQGPEFLTYFQNEAQLEKSRLLSDRFSAERPKGSFSTLEIQRTEQGDSAMYLCASSRIQGREREAFFGQGTRLTVV.

This clonotype has a handful of counts. V is TRBV6-5 and J is TRBJ2-1; weak D call: TRBD2 (5 bases). V lost 2 bases to trimming and J lost 9 bases, with 11 bases between them. This CDR3 is 13 amino acids long. Germline CDR1 is MNHEY and CDR2 is SVGAGI. The CDR3 loop reads CASSYAGVVEQFF. The DNA of the CDR3 is TGTGCCAGCAGTTACGCCGGGGTCGTTGAGCAGTTCTTC.

The genes are TRBV15 and TRBJ1-1, with D unresolved. This CDR3 contains 15 residues. In germline, CDR1 is LNHNV, CDR2 YYDKDF (reference sequence). V was cut by 4 bases and J by 1 base, with 13 bases left in between. The CDR3 sequence: CATSIGEWANTEAFF. The DNA of the CDR3 is TGTGCCACCAGCATAGGAGAATGGGCGAACACTGAAGCTTTCTTT. Based on the CDR3 plus reference TRBV15 and TRBJ1-1, the full variable domain is DAMVIQNPRYQVTQFGKPVTLSCSQTLNHNVMYWYQQKSSQAPKLLFHYYDKDFNNEADTPDNFQSRRPNTSFCFLDIRSPGLGDTAMYLCATSIGEWANTEAFFGQGTRLTVV.

The J gene is TRBJ2-7, the V gene TRBV20-1, with TRBD1 matching over 9 bases. The CDR3 extends over 13 amino acids. Germline assignment: CDR1 DFQATT and CDR2 SNEGSKA (reference sequence). V lost 5 bases, J lost 5 bases, and 7 bases stayed unmatched. CDR3 bases: TGCAGTGCTGCGGACAGGGGCCCCCACGAGCAGTACTTC. Translating gives CSAADRGPHEQYF.

The chain couples TRBV12-3 or TRBV12-4 to TRBJ2-3; D is unclear. V gave up 7 bases and J gave up 0 bases, with 8 bases separating them. CDR3 length: 13 amino acids. The CDR3 DNA follows: TGTGCCAGCACATCGACTAGCACAGATACGCAGTATTTT. This sequence encodes CASTSTSTDTQYF.

This clonotype appeared once. The V and J genes are TRBV30 and TRBJ2-3, with no clear D. V lost 2 bases and J lost 0, with 9 bases in between. The CDR3 is made up of 14 amino acids. Germline loops: CDR1 GTSNPN, CDR2 SVGIG (reference sequence). The CDR3 spells CAWSFSPSTDTQYF. In DNA form, the CDR3 reads TGTGCCTGGAGTTTTTCTCCTAGCACAGATACGCAGTATTTT.

The chain links TRBV4-1 to TRBJ1-6, with D maybe TRBD1 (5 bases). The CDR3 runs 16 residues. Germline V CDR1 and CDR2: MGHRA, YSYEKL. Trimming took off 2 bases at V and 4 bases at J, with 12 bases between the two ends. CDR3 region: CASSQLVDRYNSPLHF. The CDR3 DNA reads TGCGCCAGCAGCCAACTGGTTGACAGATATAATTCACCCCTCCACTTT.

In nucleotides, the CDR3 is TGTGCCAGTAGTTGGTTGGGGGGCGAAGAGACCCAGTACTTC. This codes for CASSWLGGEETQYF. The chain links TRBV19 to TRBJ2-5; D assignment may be TRBD1 or TRBD2 (6 bases each). The germline V gene encodes CDR1 LNHDA and CDR2 SQIVND (reference sequence). This CDR3 is 14 amino acids long. V was shortened by 5 bases and J by 3 bases, with 13 bases between the two germline ends. The entire variable domain, with the rest obtained from reference TRBV19 and TRBJ2-5, is as follows: DGGITQSPKYLFRKEGQNVTLSCEQNLNHDAMYWYRQDPGQGLRLIYYSQIVNDFQKGDIAEGYSVSREKKESFPLTVTSAQKNPTAFYLCASSWLGGEETQYFGPGTRLLVL.

The V call is TRBV5-1, the J call TRBJ2-3, with 7 bases that match TRBD1. Trimming cost V 2 bases and J 1 base; bases outside gene matches: 4. This CDR3 comprises 15 residues. Germline V gene sequence: CDR1 SGHRS, CDR2 YFSETQ. CDR3 in amino acids: CASSLKGQRTDTQYF. The DNA of the CDR3 is TGCGCCAGCAGCTTAAAGGGACAGCGCACAGATACGCAGTATTTT.

This clonotype has a handful of counts. J is TRBJ2-1 and V is TRBV2, with 12 bases matching TRBD2. Germline CDR1 reads SNHLY; CDR2 reads FYNNEI. V shed 6 bases, J shed 13 bases, and the junction held 7 bases outside the gene matches. The CDR3 has 13 amino acids. CDR3 nucleotides: TGTGCCAGCAGATTTACTAGCGGGGGGTCTCAGTTCTTC. Its translation is CASRFTSGGSQFF.

This clonotype was seen only a few times. V usage is TRBV5-1 and J usage is TRBJ2-7; TRBD2 is a possible D gene (6 bases). The CDR3 totals 12 residues. Per germline, CDR1 SGHRS and CDR2 YFSETQ. Trimming shortened V by 7 bases and J by 0 bases, and 8 bases separated the two germline ends. In nucleotides, the CDR3 is TGCGCCAGCGGCGGGGCCTCCTACGAGCAGTACTTC. Amino acid sequence: CASGGASYEQYF.

The chain uses TRBV7-8 and TRBJ1-2; D is unresolved. V lost 3 bases to trimming and J lost 8 bases, with 16 bases between them. Germline lookup yields CDR1 SGHVS and CDR2 FQNEAQ. The CDR3 is 14 residues long. The CDR3 sequence is CASSFPWIERGYTF. The CDR3 DNA reads as TGTGCCAGCAGCTTTCCCTGGATTGAGCGGGGCTACACCTTC. The whole variable domain, remainder taken from reference TRBV7-8 and TRBJ1-2, is GAGVSQSPRYKVAKRGQDVALRCDPISGHVSLFWYQQALGQGPEFLTYFQNEAQLDKSGLPSDRFFAERPEGSVSTLKIQRTQQEDSAVYLCASSFPWIERGYTFGSGTRLTVV.

In regard to this clonotype: Germline and junction disagree at one end, which may indicate a read error. The J gene is TRBJ1-1, the V gene TRBV18; perhaps TRBD1 as D (5 bases). CDR3 length: 12 residues. Germline CDR1 reads KGHSH; CDR2 reads LQKENI. The CDR3 region is CASPPGGTEAFF. In nucleotides, the CDR3 is TGTGCCAGCCCACCGGGGGGCACTGAAGCTTTCTTT.

This rearrangement joins TRBV6-1 to TRBJ2-7; D ambiguous. The germline CDR1 and CDR2 sequences are MNHNS and SASEGT. The CDR3 covers 16 residues. The V end was cut by 0 bases, the J end by 2 bases, with 14 bases between. The CDR3 spells CASSEALQGLTYEQYF. The CDR3 nucleotides are TGTGCCAGCAGTGAAGCGCTCCAAGGGCTAACCTACGAGCAGTACTTC.

This clonotype was observed once. The chain is built from TRBV5-1 and TRBJ1-1, with D uncertain. Germline V gene data show CDR1 as SGHRS and CDR2 as YFSETQ. This CDR3 contains 14 residues. V was cut by 1 base and J by 3 bases, with 10 bases left in between. DNA of the CDR3: TGCGCCAGCAGCTTGACAGTAACCTACACTGAAGCTTTCTTT. It encodes CASSLTVTYTEAFF.

This clonotype was seen at least ten times. The chain recombines TRBV2 with TRBJ2-5; no clear D. Per germline, CDR1 SNHLY and CDR2 FYNNEI. Between the trimmed V and J ends, which lost 4 bases and 5 bases, there was a span of 8 bases. This CDR3 spans 12 amino acids. CDR3 coding DNA: TGTGCCAGCAGTGGGGAAGCTGAGACCCAGTACTTC. It is translated as CASSGEAETQYF.

This chain uses TRBV7-3 with TRBJ1-2, with D hard to call. The CDR3 is made up of 15 amino acids. The germline V and J ends were trimmed by 2 bases and 0 bases, with 10 bases remaining between them. In germline, CDR1 is SGHTA, CDR2 FQGTGA. The CDR3 is CASSLGPDTNYGYTF. The CDR3 DNA sequence: TGTGCCAGCAGCTTAGGTCCAGATACTAACTATGGCTACACCTTC.

The chain joins TRBV10-3 to TRBJ1-2, with D unresolved. There are 13 residues in the CDR3. V was cut by 6 bases and J by 3 bases, with 11 bases left in between. The V gene's germline CDR1 is ENHRY and CDR2 SYGVKD. The CDR3 region is CAISGSGDYGYTF. In nucleotides, the CDR3 is TGTGCCATCAGCGGCAGTGGGGACTATGGCTACACCTTC.

The chain combines TRBV20-1 with TRBJ2-2; 7 positions agree with TRBD1. The CDR3 is 15 amino acids. Per germline, CDR1 DFQATT and CDR2 SNEGSKA (reference sequence). The V and J ends lost 4 bases and 6 bases, in that order; junction bases with no gene match: 11. Here the CDR3 reads CSAKGASFGSGELFF. The CDR3 coding sequence is TGCAGTGCTAAGGGGGCTAGTTTTGGGTCCGGGGAGCTGTTTTTT.

This chain's CDR3 is CAISDAAGPDTQYF. CDR3 DNA: TGTGCCATCAGTGACGCGGCAGGCCCAGATACGCAGTATTTT. This rearrangement joins TRBV10-3 to TRBJ2-3; D gene uncertain. CDR1 and CDR2 (germline): ENHRY, SYGVKD. Trimming stripped 3 bases from V and 4 bases from J, with 11 bases between. The CDR3 consists of 14 residues.

The chain joins TRBV9 to TRBJ1-1; D might be TRBD1 (5 bases). CDR1 is SGDLS, CDR2 YYNGEE, per germline. The CDR3 spans 15 residues. Deletions cut 3 bases from V and 0 bases from J, with 12 bases between. The CDR3 DNA reads TGTGCCAGCAGCGGAAGGACAAGTCTGAACACTGAAGCTTTCTTT. It is translated as CASSGRTSLNTEAFF.

In this sample, this clonotype turned up many times. The rearrangement joins TRBV29-1 to TRBJ1-2; maybe TRBD1 (5 bases). This CDR3 spans 13 amino acids. V dropped 5 bases and J dropped 6 bases, with 16 bases sitting between them. Germline loops: CDR1 SQVTM, CDR2 ANQGSEA. For the CDR3, the DNA is TGCAGCGTTTCAATCGGGGCCGGGGATGGCTACACCTTC. Translation: CSVSIGAGDGYTF.

This chain links TRBV6-5 with TRBJ1-2; D remains ambiguous. This CDR3 spans 13 amino acids. Germline V CDR1 and CDR2: MNHEY, SVGAGI. Trimming cost V 10 bases and J 6 bases, with 18 bases left between them. The CDR3 loop reads CATHGSWRNGYTF. The DNA for the CDR3 is TGTGCCACCCACGGGTCGTGGAGGAATGGCTACACCTTC.

The chain joins TRBV4-1 to TRBJ2-5; 7 bases match TRBD2. V lost 6 bases, J lost 5 bases, and 6 bases stayed unmatched. This CDR3 comprises 13 residues. From germline, CDR1 is MGHRA and CDR2 YSYEKL. The CDR3 DNA reads TGCGCCAGCAGAGGACTAGGGTGGGAGACCCAGTACTTC. This translates into CASRGLGWETQYF.

The chain carries TRBV4-2 and TRBJ2-1; no clear D gene. CDR3 length: 13 residues. Germline CDR1 reads LGHNA; CDR2 reads YNFKEQ. V lost 1 base and J lost 7, with 8 bases in between. In DNA, the CDR3 is TGTGCCAGCAGCCAAGCGAGCTCTAATGAGCAGTTCTTC. This gives the protein CASSQASSNEQFF.

This clonotype was detected many times. This chain joins TRBV7-8 and TRBJ2-7; D perhaps matches TRBD2 (5 bases). V lost 1 base, J lost 0 bases, and 10 bases lay in between. The CDR3 contains 15 residues. CDR1 is SGHVS, CDR2 FQNEAQ, per germline. The CDR3 spells CASSLVGSSSYEQYF. The CDR3 region has the DNA TGTGCCAGCAGCTTAGTTGGGAGTAGCTCCTACGAGCAGTACTTC.

This clonotype was counted many times. This CDR3 is CASSPSKTQYF. In DNA form, the CDR3 reads TGTGCCAGCAGCCCTAGTAAAACGCAGTATTTT. The chain employs TRBV6-6 and TRBJ2-3; D gene ambiguous. CDR1 and CDR2 (germline): MNHNY, SVGAGI (reference sequence). V was clipped by 6 bases and J by 9 bases, with 10 bases between them. CDR3 size: 11 residues.

In this sample, this clonotype turned up a few times. The V and J genes are TRBV15 and TRBJ2-7; D not resolved. V was cut by 5 bases and J by 0 bases, with 11 bases left in between. Germline-derived CDR1 and CDR2 are LNHNV and YYDKDF (reference sequence). This CDR3 comprises 14 residues. The CDR3 nucleotides are TGTGCCACCAGCTCTGCGAGACCCTCCTACGAGCAGTACTTC. Translated, it gives CATSSARPSYEQYF.